The 17 T cell receptor beta chains presented below share a single source sample, sequenced in a study of blood T cells in healthy people across ages. It was with a sample-barcoded 5' primer and a J-beta primer mix that a second PCR of about 7 to 12 cycles was run. A single record per CDR3 protein comes from TCRdb applying MiXCR to the 5' RACE reads. The repertoire holds some 700,000 distinct CDR3 sequences, with 22% as singletons. Sample: blood. The source is a man between 65 and 85 years old in good health.

The chain employs TRBV6-2 or TRBV6-3 and TRBJ2-5, with D maybe TRBD2 (6 bases). CDR1 is MNHEY and CDR2 is SVGEGT in the germline V gene. The germline V and J ends were trimmed by 2 bases and 4 bases, with 14 bases remaining between them. The CDR3 spans 15 residues. The CDR3 loop reads CASSYIGLSRETQYF. CDR3 DNA sequence: TGTGCCAGCAGTTACATAGGACTATCGAGAGAGACCCAGTACTTC.

The CDR3 region is CSARPWTEQEYSNQPQHF. The CDR3 DNA reads as TGCAGTGCTAGGCCTTGGACGGAACAAGAATATAGCAATCAGCCCCAGCATTTT. The chain uses TRBV20-1 and TRBJ1-5, with D hard to call. Trimming stripped 3 bases from V and 0 bases from J, with 21 bases between. The CDR3 loop spans 18 amino acids. Germline loops: CDR1 DFQATT, CDR2 SNEGSKA (reference sequence).

The chain is built from TRBV29-1 and TRBJ1-2; the D gene is possibly TRBD1 (6 bases). Trimming shortened V by 5 bases and J by 2 bases, and 12 bases separated the two germline ends. This CDR3 has 13 amino acids. Germline loops: CDR1 SQVTM, CDR2 ANQGSEA. CDR3 protein: CSVWTVGNYGYTF. CDR3 nucleotide sequence: TGCAGCGTTTGGACAGTCGGGAACTATGGCTACACCTTC.

The chain is built from TRBV5-1 and TRBJ1-2, with D perhaps matching TRBD1 (6 bases). The CDR3 contains 13 residues. V shed 6 bases and J shed 4 bases, with 13 bases lying between them. In germline, CDR1 is SGHRS, CDR2 YFSETQ. The CDR3 protein is CASNYREGYGYTF. CDR3 DNA: TGCGCCAGCAATTACAGGGAAGGCTATGGCTACACCTTC.

This clonotype came up a few times. The chain couples TRBV11-2 to TRBJ2-1; TRBD2 agrees at 9 bases. Germline V gene data show CDR1 as SGHAT and CDR2 as FQNNGV. V shed 4 bases, J shed 2 bases, and the junction held 9 bases outside the gene matches. This CDR3 has 17 residues. The CDR3 sequence: CASSSLGAGGTYNEQFF. For the CDR3, the DNA is TGTGCCAGCAGCTCCCTGGGGGCGGGAGGGACCTACAATGAGCAGTTCTTC.

This clonotype showed up just a few times. CDR3 amino acids: CASSLILTQETQYF. CDR3 sequence (DNA): TGTGCCAGCAGCCTGATACTAACGCAAGAGACCCAGTACTTC. The rearrangement links TRBV12-3 or TRBV12-4 to TRBJ2-5; D is uncertain. Trimming stripped 6 bases from V and 2 bases from J, with 13 bases between. This CDR3 comprises 14 residues.

The DNA for the CDR3 is TGTGCCAGCAGAGGGGAGTACGAGCAGTACTTC. Translated, it gives CASRGEYEQYF. V usage is TRBV28 and J usage is TRBJ2-5; D may match TRBD1 or TRBD2 (5 bases each). The J call may be in error: the DNA end matches TRBJ2-7 better. CDR3 size: 11 residues. Germline-derived CDR1 and CDR2 are MDHEN and SYDVKM.

The sample holds many counts of this clonotype. This chain connects TRBV7-2 to TRBJ2-5; either TRBD1 or TRBD2 may supply D (5 bases each). The J call may be wrong; the DNA end is better matched by TRBJ2-1. CDR1 and CDR2 from the germline V gene are SGHTA and FQGNSA. This CDR3 comprises 12 residues. CDR3 region: CASSAQGPEQFF. As DNA, the CDR3 is TGTGCCAGCAGCGCCCAGGGACCTGAGCAGTTCTTC.

The chain links TRBV11-2 to TRBJ2-3, with 9 bases aligning to TRBD2. V lost 7 bases to trimming and J lost 2 bases; unmatched junction nucleotides: 13. Germline V gives CDR1 SGHAT, CDR2 FQNNGV. The CDR3 extends over 17 amino acids. CDR3 amino acids: CASKTSGFSGYTDTQYF. CDR3 bases: TGTGCCAGCAAGACTAGCGGCTTTTCGGGCTACACAGATACGCAGTATTTT.

The gene calls are TRBV29-1 and TRBJ2-1; 14 bases are a match to TRBD2. The ends lost 6 bases at V and 7 bases at J; junction bases unmatched: 2. The CDR3 runs to 13 residues. Germline V gene data show CDR1 as SQVTM and CDR2 as ANQGSEA. CDR3 DNA: TGCAGCGTCGGGACTAGCGGGAGTAATGAGCAGTTCTTC. Translation gives CSVGTSGSNEQFF.

Only a few counts were recorded for this clonotype. The V gene is TRBV12-3 or TRBV12-4, the J gene TRBJ2-5; 7 nucleotides line up with TRBD2. V was pared by 5 bases and J by 0 bases, with 9 bases of the junction left unmatched. There are 16 residues in the CDR3. The CDR3 sequence is CASSAYSTSDQETQYF. DNA of the CDR3: TGTGCCAGCAGTGCGTATTCCACTAGCGACCAAGAGACCCAGTACTTC.

This clonotype has a handful of counts. The rearrangement uses TRBV6-6 and TRBJ2-5; TRBD2 matches 7 bases. Germline CDR1 is MNHNY and CDR2 is SVGAGI (reference sequence). V trimming: 2 bases; J trimming: 5 bases; junction bases outside the gene matches: 8. The CDR3 spans 15 residues. For the CDR3, the DNA is TGTGCCAGCAGTTACCCCCGCAGGGAGGGGGAGACCCAGTACTTC. As protein: CASSYPRREGETQYF.

In its sample, this clonotype was seen a few times. The gene calls are TRBV4-1 and TRBJ1-4; TRBD1 is a possible D gene (5 bases). Trimming stripped 0 bases from V and 6 bases from J, with 14 bases between. The CDR3 spans 16 residues. Looked up from germline, CDR1 is MGHRA and CDR2 is YSYEKL. CDR3 nucleotide sequence: TGCGCCAGCAGCCAAGAGGGGGACGGAGGCTATGAAAAACTGTTTTTT. The encoded protein is CASSQEGDGGYEKLFF.

This clonotype was counted between two and nine times. The rearrangement uses TRBV7-2 and TRBJ2-2; D ambiguous. This CDR3 has 13 residues. V lost 4 bases and J lost 3, with 6 bases in between. Per germline, CDR1 SGHTA and CDR2 FQGNSA. The CDR3 loop is CASSSTDTGELFF. The CDR3 DNA reads TGTGCCAGCAGCTCGACGGACACCGGGGAGCTGTTTTTT.

In its sample, this clonotype was seen a few times. The chain couples TRBV28 to TRBJ2-1; the match to TRBD1 covers 9 bases. The last part of the DNA fits TRBJ2-7 better; the J call may be wrong. Germline loops: CDR1 MDHEN, CDR2 SYDVKM. CDR3 length: 14 residues. The CDR3 sequence is CASSLGDREHEQYF. In DNA, the CDR3 is TGTGCCAGCAGTTTAGGGGACAGGGAACACGAGCAGTACTTC.

The sample holds a few counts of this clonotype. The CDR3 protein is CATSDPIGRSSTDTQYF. Written as DNA, the CDR3 is TGTGCCACCAGTGACCCGATCGGGAGGTCTAGCACAGATACGCAGTATTTT. The genes are TRBV24-1 and TRBJ2-3, with 7 bases lining up with TRBD2. Germline values: CDR1 KGHDR, CDR2 SFDVKD. Trimming at V came to 4 bases and at J to 0 bases, leaving 9 bases not matched to a gene. The CDR3 length is 17 residues.

V and J are TRBV2 and TRBJ2-3; D unclear. CDR1 and CDR2 from the germline V gene are SNHLY and FYNNEI. This CDR3 has 16 residues. V was trimmed by 6 bases and J by 0 bases, leaving 16 bases between them. Here the CDR3 reads CASRSVTVTSTDTQYF. The CDR3 coding sequence is TGTGCCAGCAGGTCCGTCACGGTAACTAGCACAGATACGCAGTATTTT.